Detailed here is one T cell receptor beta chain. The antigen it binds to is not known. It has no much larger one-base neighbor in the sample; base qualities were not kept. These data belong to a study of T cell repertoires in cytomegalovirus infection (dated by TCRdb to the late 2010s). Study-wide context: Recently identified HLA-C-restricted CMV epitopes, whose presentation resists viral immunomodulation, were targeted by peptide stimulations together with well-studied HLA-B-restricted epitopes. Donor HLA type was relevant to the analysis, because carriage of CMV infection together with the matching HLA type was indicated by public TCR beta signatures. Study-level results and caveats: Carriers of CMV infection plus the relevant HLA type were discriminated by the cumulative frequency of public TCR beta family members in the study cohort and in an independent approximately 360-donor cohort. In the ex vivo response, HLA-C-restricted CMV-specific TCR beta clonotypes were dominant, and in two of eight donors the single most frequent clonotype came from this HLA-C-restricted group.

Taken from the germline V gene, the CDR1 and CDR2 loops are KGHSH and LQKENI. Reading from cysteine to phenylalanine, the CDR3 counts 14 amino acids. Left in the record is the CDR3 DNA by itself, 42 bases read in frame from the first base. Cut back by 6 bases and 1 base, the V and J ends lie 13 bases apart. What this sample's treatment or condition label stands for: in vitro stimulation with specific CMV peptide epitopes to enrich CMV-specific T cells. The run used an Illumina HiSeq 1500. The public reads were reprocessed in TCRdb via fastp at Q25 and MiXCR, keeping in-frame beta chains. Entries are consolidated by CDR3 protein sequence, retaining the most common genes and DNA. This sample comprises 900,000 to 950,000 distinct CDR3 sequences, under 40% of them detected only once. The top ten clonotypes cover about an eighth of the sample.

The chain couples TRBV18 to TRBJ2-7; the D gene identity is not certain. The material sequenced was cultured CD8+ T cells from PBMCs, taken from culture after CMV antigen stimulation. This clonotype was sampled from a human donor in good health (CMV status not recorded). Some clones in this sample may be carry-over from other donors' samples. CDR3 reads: CASSHPGYSYEQYF. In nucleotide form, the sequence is TGTGCCAGCTCCCACCCCGGGTATTCCTACGAGCAGTACTTC.